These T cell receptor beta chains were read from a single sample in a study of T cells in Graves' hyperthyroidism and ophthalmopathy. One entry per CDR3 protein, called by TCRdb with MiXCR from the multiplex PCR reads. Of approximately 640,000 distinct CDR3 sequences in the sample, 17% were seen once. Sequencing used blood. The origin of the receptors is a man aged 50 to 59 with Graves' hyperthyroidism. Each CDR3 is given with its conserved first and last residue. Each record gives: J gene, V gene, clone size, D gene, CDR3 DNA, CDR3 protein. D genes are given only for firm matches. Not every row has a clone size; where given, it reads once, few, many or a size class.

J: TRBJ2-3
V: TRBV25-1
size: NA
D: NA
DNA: TGTGCCAGCAGTATGGAGCTGCGCACAGATACGCAGTATTTT
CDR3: CASSMELRTDTQYF

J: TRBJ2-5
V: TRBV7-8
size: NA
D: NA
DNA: TGTGCCAGCAGCCAGCGACAGGGCGCGGGAGTTTTGTGGGAGACCCAGTACTTC
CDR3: CASSQRQGAGVLWETQYF

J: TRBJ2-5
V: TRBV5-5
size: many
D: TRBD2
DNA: TGTGCCAGCATCTCGGGGGGGGGACTCGAGACCCAGTACTTC
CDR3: CASISGGGLETQYF

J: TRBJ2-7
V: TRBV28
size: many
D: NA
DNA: TGTGCCAGCAGTGTACCGGGGGCGAGCTCCTACGAGCAGTACTTC
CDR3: CASSVPGASSYEQYF

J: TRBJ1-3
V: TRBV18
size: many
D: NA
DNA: TGTGCCAGCTCACCACCGAGCCAGGGACGCTCTGGAAACACCATATATTTT
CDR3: CASSPPSQGRSGNTIYF

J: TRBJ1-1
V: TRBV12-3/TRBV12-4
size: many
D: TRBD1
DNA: TGTGCCAGCAGTTTATTGACAGGGGGGAACACTGAAGCTTTCTTT
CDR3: CASSLLTGGNTEAFF

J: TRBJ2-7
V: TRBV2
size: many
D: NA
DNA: TGTGCCAGCGAGACAGTTAACTACGAGCAGTACTTC
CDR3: CASETVNYEQYF

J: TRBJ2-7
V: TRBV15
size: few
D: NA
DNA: TGTGCCACCAGGCTGGACGGATCCTCCTACGAGCAGTACTTC
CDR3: CATRLDGSSYEQYF

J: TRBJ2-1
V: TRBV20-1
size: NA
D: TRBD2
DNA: TGCAGTGCTAGAGTCTCTAGCGGGACGGATGAGCAGTTCTTC
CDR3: CSARVSSGTDEQFF

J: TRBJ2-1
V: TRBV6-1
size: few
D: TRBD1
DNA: TGTGCCAGCAGTGAGGGGACAGTAGAATACAATGAGCAGTTCTTC
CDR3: CASSEGTVEYNEQFF

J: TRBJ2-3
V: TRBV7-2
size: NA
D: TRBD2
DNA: TGTGCCAGCGTTCCGCTAGCGGGCCGCACAGATACGCAGTATTTT
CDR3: CASVPLAGRTDTQYF

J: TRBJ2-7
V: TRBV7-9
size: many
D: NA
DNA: TGTGCCAGCAGCCCCCGGGACACCTCCTACGAGCAGTACTTC
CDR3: CASSPRDTSYEQYF

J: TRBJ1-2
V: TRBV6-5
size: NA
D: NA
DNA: TGTGCCAGCAGTTTACCAGGGACTGAAGGCTACACCTTC
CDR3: CASSLPGTEGYTF

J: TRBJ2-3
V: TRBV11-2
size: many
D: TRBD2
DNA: TGTGCCAGCAGGACTAGCGGCAAAAGCACAGATACGCAGTATTTT
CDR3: CASRTSGKSTDTQYF

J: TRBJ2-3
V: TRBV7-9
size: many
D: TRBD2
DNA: TGTGCCAGCAGCCACTACCTAAGCGGGAGTACAGATACGCAGTATTTT
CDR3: CASSHYLSGSTDTQYF

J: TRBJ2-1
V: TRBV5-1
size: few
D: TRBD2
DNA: TGCGCCAGCAGCTTGTCGGCTAGCGGGATCTCCTACAATGAGCAGTTCTTC
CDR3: CASSLSASGISYNEQFF

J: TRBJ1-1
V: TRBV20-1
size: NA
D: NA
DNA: TGCAGTGCTAACCCGGGACCCGATCGCGCTGAAGCTTTCTTT
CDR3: CSANPGPDRAEAFF

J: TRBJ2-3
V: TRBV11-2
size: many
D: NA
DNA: TGTGCCAGCAGCTTAGAAGACAGCCGCACAGATACGCAGTATTTT
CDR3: CASSLEDSRTDTQYF

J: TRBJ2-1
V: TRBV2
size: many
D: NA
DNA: TGTGCCAGCAGTGTATCACAGGCAAACAATGAGCAGTTCTTC
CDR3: CASSVSQANNEQFF

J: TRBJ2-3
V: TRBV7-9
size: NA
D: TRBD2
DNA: TGTGCCAGCAGCTCCAGCGGGAGCCGCACAGATACGCAGTATTTT
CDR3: CASSSSGSRTDTQYF

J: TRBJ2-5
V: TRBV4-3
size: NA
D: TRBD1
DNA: TGCGCCAGCAGCCAACAGACAGGGGTTGGGACCCAGTACTTC
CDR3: CASSQQTGVGTQYF

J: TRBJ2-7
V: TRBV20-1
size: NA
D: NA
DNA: TGCAGTGCTCGCGGGTGGGACGGAGCCTACGAGCAGTACTTC
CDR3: CSARGWDGAYEQYF

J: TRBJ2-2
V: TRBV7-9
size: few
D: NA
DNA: TGTGCCAGCAGCTTATACCGGGACCATAACCTCGCCGGGGAGCTGTTTTTT
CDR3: CASSLYRDHNLAGELFF

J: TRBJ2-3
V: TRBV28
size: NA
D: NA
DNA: TGTGCCAGCAGTAGCGGCCAGACAGATACGCAGTATTTT
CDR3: CASSSGQTDTQYF

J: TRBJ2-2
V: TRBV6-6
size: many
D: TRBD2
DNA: TGTGCCAGCAGTTACGGACTAGCGGGAGGGCCGTGGGTGGCCGGGGAGCTGTTTTTT
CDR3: CASSYGLAGGPWVAGELFF

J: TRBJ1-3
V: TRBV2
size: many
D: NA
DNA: TGTGCCACCCAGGGAACTGGAAACACCATATATTTT
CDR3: CATQGTGNTIYF

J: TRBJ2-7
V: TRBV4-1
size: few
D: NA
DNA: TGCGCCAGCAGCCAAGAATATGCCCCCCGCGAGCAGTACTTC
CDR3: CASSQEYAPREQYF

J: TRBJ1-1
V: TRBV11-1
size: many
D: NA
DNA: TGTGCCAGCAGCTTTTTCGGGGATCGCACTGAAGCTTTCTTT
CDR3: CASSFFGDRTEAFF

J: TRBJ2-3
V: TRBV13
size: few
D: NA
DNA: TGTGCCAGCAGCTTAGTGGAGTCGAGTCACGATACGCAGTATTTT
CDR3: CASSLVESSHDTQYF

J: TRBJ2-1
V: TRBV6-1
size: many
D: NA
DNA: TGTGCCAGCAGCTTAGGGCCTGAATCCTACAATGAGCAGTTCTTC
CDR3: CASSLGPESYNEQFF

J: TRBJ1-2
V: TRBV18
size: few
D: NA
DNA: TGTGCCAGCACCGATCTAGTAGTTCCTGGCTACACCTTC
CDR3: CASTDLVVPGYTF

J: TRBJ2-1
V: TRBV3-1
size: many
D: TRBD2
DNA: TGTGCCAGCAGCCAAGCGATAGCGGGAGGGAGGATCGATGAGCAGTTCTTC
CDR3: CASSQAIAGGRIDEQFF

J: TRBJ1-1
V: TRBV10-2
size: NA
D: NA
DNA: TGCGCCAGCATCAAATATACGAACACTGAAGCTTTCTTT
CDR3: CASIKYTNTEAFF

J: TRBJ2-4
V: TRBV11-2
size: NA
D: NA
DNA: TGTGCCAGCAGCTTAGATGTCGTCCGGCCTAGGGCCAAAAACATTCAGTACTTC
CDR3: CASSLDVVRPRAKNIQYF

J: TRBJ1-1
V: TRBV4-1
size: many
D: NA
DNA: TGCGCCAGCAGTCAGGGGAGGAACACTGAAGCTTTCTTT
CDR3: CASSQGRNTEAFF

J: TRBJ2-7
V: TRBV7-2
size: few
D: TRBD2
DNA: TGTGCCAGCAGCTTAGTAGGCGGGAGTTACGGTGAGCAGTACTTC
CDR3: CASSLVGGSYGEQYF

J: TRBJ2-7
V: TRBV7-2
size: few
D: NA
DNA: TGTGCCAGCAGCTTGCATCTCGTGAGTGAGCAGTACTTC
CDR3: CASSLHLVSEQYF

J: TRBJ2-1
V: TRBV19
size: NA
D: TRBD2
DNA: TGTGCCAGTAGTATAGCCTCTAGCGGGAGGTTATATTATGAGCAGTTCTTC
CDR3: CASSIASSGRLYYEQFF

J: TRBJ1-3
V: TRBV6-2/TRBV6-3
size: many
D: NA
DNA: TGTGCCAGCAGTTATCGACCGAGCTCTGGAAACACCATATATTTT
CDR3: CASSYRPSSGNTIYF

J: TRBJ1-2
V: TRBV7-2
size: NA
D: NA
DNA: TGTGCCAGCAGCCCCGACGTTGGTTATGGCTACACCTTC
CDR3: CASSPDVGYGYTF

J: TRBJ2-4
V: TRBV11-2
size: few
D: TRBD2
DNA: TGTGCCAGCAGCCCGCGGGGGGTTGGGGTTTACATTCAGTACTTC
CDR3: CASSPRGVGVYIQYF

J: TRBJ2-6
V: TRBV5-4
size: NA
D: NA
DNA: TGTGCCAGCAGCTCCGAAGCTTCACAAGGGGCCAACGTCCTGACTTTC
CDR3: CASSSEASQGANVLTF

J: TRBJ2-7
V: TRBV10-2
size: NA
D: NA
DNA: TGCGCCAGCAGTGAGTCGGGGGCGGGAGCATACGAGCAGTACTTC
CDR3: CASSESGAGAYEQYF

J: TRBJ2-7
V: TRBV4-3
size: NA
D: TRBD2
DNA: TGCGCCAGCAGCCAAGTATGGCGGGAGGCCCCCTACGAGCAGTACTTC
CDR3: CASSQVWREAPYEQYF

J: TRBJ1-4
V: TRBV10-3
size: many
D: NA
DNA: TGTGCCATCAGTGCAGGAGTACGAGAAAAACTGTTTTTT
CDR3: CAISAGVREKLFF

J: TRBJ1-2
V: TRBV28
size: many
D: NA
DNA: TGTGCCAGCAGCCTGGACAGTGGCTATGGCTACACCTTC
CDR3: CASSLDSGYGYTF

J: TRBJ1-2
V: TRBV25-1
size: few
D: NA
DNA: TGTGCCAGCAGTGAATTGTCTGGGACTGCGAATGGCTACACCTTC
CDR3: CASSELSGTANGYTF

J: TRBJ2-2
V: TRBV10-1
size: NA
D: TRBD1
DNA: TGCGCCAGCAGCCGGGACAGGGACGGCCGGGAGCTGTTTTTT
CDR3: CASSRDRDGRELFF

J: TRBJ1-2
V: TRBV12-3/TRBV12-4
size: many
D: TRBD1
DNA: TGTGCCAGCAGTCTCGACAGGGGAGTTGGTGGCTACACCTTC
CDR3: CASSLDRGVGGYTF